The clone carrying this T cell receptor beta chain occurred many times. Its target is not known. This entry comes from a study of Graves' ophthalmopathy and Graves' hyperthyroidism. Study background: A follow-up of 18 months without ophthalmopathy meant that hyperthyroidism was stable. General study results and limits: Ophthalmopathy could be told apart from stable hyperthyroidism by a 13-signature model (about 88% sensitivity, about 80% specificity).

People with hyperthyroidism were aged 18 to 65 and newly diagnosed, under 2 months' duration. Orbital computed tomography, together with clinical symptoms, serum thyroxine, TRAb and thyroid ultrasound, was used for diagnosis. The TCR beta CDR3 regions underwent amplification from RNA transcripts. The first-round RT-PCR employed HTBI primers together with the Qiagen OneStep RT-PCR kit. A multiplex PCR was then performed as the second round. MiXCR, run by TCRdb on the multiplex PCR reads, gives a single entry per CDR3 protein. Of approximately 1.2 million distinct CDR3 sequences listed, about 40% are singletons. The sequencing input was peripheral blood or thyroid tissue (not recorded which). This clonotype was sampled from an adult man with Graves' hyperthyroidism.

The CDR3 DNA is TGTGCCAGCAATGTTGGCAATCAGCCCCAGCATTTT. Translated: CASNVGNQPQHF. The chain has TRBV2 and TRBJ1-5; D unresolved. V lost 7 bases to trimming and J lost 2 bases, with 6 bases between them. Germline V CDR1 and CDR2: SNHLY, FYNNEI. CDR3 length equals 12 residues. Full variable domain (missing parts from reference TRBV2 and TRBJ1-5): EPEVTQTPSHQVTQMGQEVILRCVPISNHLYFYWYRQILGQKVEFLVSFYNNEISEKSEIFDDQFSVERPDGSNFTLKIRSTKLEDSAMYFCASNVGNQPQHFGDGTRLSIL.